This TCR beta chain appears in the sequencing data of a study of cytotoxic CD8 clonotypes in ibrutinib-treated CLL. Study-wide background: Response sampling occurred after a median about 12 months of treatment (range 6 to 36).

Of note for this clone: The antigen is unknown.

Regarding the study as a whole: Before falling back toward baseline at progression, clonality had risen at the time of ibrutinib response.

The assay was immunoSEQ multiplex PCR, and TCRdb's table has in-frame clones only and misses some. This table has over 70,000 clones, 70% to 80% appearing once. As input for TCR beta libraries, roughly 2.1 micrograms of genomic DNA came from cryopreserved PBMCs. The receptor comes from a human donor with chronic lymphocytic leukemia. The specimen comprised PBMCs, sampled after 12 months of ibrutinib treatment.

The CDR3 protein is CASSSTGTNYGYTF. The DNA of the CDR3 is TGTGCCAGCAGCTCGACCGGGACAAACTATGGCTACACCTTC. The chain is built from TRBV7-2 and TRBJ1-2; D perhaps matches TRBD1 (6 bases). Trimming removed 4 bases at V and 2 bases at J, with 11 bases between. This CDR3 region has 14 residues. Germline CDR1 reads SGHTA; CDR2 reads FQGNSA. Combining the CDR3 with reference TRBV7-2 and TRBJ1-2 gives the whole variable domain GAGVSQSPSNKVTEKGKDVELRCDPISGHTALYWYRQSLGQGLEFLIYFQGNSAPDKSGLPSDRFSAERTGGSVSTLTIQRTQQEDSAVYLCASSSTGTNYGYTFGSGTRLTVV.